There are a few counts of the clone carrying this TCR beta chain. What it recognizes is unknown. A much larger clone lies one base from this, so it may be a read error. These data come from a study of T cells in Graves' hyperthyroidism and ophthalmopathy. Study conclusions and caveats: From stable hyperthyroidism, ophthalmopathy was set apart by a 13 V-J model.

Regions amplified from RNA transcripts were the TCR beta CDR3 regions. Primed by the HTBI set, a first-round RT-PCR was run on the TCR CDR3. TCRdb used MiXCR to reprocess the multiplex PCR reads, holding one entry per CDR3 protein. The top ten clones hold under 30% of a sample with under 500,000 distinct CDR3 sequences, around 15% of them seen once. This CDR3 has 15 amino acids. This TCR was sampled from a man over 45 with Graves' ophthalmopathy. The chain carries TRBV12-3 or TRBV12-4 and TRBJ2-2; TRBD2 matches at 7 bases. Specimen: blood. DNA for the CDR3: TGTGCCAGCAGTTTACGAGGGACTAACACCGGGGAGCTGCTTTTT. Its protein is CASSLRGTNTGELLF.